The clone carrying this T cell receptor beta chain was seen a single time. What it binds is not known. TCRdb reprocessed the 5' RACE reads with MiXCR, giving one entry per CDR3 protein. The sample has 1.5 million to 2 million distinct CDR3 sequences; under 35% are singletons. The sample belongs to a study of identical twins. Findings of the study overall: A partial confounding effect on zero-insertion analyses could come from invariant MAIT and iNKT cells. Within twin pairs, the out-of-frame alpha sequences they shared showed excess low generation probability.

Healthy Caucasian donors formed the entire cohort. V was shortened by 4 bases and J by 7 bases, with 10 bases between the two germline ends. The CDR3 has 13 amino acids. Germline V gene lookup returns CDR1 LGHDT and CDR2 YNNKEL (reference sequence). The chain combines TRBV3-1 with TRBJ1-4, with a weak D call TRBD1 (5 bases). The sequencing input was cord blood. This receptor was taken from a newborn girl in good health. The CDR3, as DNA: TGTGCCAGCAGCCGTCCCGGGGGTGAAAAACTGTTTTTT. Translating it yields CASSRPGGEKLFF.